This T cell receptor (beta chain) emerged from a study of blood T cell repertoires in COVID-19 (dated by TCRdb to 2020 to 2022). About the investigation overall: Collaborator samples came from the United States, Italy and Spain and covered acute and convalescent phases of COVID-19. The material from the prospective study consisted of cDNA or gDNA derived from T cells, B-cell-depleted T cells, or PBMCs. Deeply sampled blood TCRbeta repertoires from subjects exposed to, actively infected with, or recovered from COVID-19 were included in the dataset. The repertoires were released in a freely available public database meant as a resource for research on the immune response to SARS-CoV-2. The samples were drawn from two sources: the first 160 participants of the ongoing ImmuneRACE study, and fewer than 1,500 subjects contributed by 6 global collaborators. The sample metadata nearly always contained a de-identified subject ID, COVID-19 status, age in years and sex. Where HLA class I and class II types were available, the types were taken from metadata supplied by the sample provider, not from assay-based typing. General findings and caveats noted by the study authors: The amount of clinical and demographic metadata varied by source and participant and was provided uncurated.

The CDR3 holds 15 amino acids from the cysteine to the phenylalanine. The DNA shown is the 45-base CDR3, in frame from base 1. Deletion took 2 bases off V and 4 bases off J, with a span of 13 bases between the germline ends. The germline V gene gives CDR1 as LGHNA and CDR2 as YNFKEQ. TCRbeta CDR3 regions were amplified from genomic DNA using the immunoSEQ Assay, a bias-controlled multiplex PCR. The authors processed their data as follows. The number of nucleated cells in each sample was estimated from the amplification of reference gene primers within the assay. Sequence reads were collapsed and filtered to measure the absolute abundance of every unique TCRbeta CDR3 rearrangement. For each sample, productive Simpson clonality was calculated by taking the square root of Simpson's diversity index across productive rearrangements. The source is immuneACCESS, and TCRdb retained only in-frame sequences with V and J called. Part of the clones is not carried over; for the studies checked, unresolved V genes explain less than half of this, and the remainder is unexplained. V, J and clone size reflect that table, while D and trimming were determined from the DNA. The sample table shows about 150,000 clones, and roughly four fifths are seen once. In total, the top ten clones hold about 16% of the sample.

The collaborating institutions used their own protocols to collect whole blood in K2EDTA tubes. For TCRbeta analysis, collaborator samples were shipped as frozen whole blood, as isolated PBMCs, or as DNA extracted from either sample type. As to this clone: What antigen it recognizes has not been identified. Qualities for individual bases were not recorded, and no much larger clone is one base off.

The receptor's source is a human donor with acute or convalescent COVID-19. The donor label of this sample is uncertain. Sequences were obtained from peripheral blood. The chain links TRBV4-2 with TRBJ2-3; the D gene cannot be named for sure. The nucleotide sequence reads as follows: TGTGCCAGCAGCCAATCCTGGGCCCACCCAGATACGCAGTATTTT. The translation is CASSQSWAHPDTQYF.